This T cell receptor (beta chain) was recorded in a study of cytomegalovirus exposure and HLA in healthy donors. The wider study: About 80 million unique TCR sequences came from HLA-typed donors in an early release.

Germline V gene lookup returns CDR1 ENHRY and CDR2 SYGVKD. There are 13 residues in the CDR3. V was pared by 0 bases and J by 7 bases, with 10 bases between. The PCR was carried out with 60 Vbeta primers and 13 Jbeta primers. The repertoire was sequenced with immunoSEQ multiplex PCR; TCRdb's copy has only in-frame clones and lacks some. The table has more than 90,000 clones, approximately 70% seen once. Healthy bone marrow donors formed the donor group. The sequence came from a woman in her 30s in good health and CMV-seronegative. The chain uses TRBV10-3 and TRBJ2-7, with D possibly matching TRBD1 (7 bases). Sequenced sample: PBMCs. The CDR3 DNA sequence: TGTGCCATCAGTGAGTCGGCAGGGGGGGAGCAGTACTTC. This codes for CAISESAGGEQYF.